Many counts were recorded for the clone carrying this T cell receptor (beta chain). Its target is not known. Healthy Caucasians provided all donations. These data originate in a study of identical twins. Each cDNA held unique molecular identifiers, and template switching gave it a universal primer site. TCRdb redid the calling of the 5' RACE reads with MiXCR, one entry per CDR3 protein. This repertoire shows some 900,000 distinct CDR3 sequences, around an eighth found once; its top ten account for about 1.6%. Study outcomes and limitations: Reduced insertions were recorded for abundant cord blood beta clonotypes, with no such pattern in memory repertoires. With beta out-of-frame sequences, excess sharing by twins was weaker.

The CDR3 runs to 14 residues. V was pared by 6 bases and J by 2 bases, with 12 bases between. These data also featured in a second study, about yellow fever vaccine responses in identical twins.

The TCR comes from a woman between 18 and 29 years old in good health. V gene TRBV12-3 or TRBV12-4 combines with J gene TRBJ2-3, with D possibly being TRBD2 (5 bases). Sequencing was performed on PBMCs. The CDR3 loop reads CASSQSGITDTQYF. In DNA form, the CDR3 reads TGTGCCAGCAGCCAGTCGGGGATCACAGATACGCAGTATTTT.